The sequence of this T cell receptor beta chain was determined in a study of beta chain features in type 1 diabetes. Study observations and caveats: Patients showed naive, central memory and Treg TCRB repertoires that appeared more similar than those of healthy donors. Patients with Type 1 diabetes showed moderately but significantly shorter TCRB CDR3s in all four CD4+ subsets.

Staining for CD45RO/CCR7/CD25/CD127/CD95/CD27 allowed sorting of CD4+ naive, central memory, regulatory and stem cell-like memory cells. The entirety of the isolated RNA underwent reverse transcription, so expressed TCRB transcripts were sequenced. Using immunoSEQ multiplex PCR, the repertoire was profiled, and TCRdb retains in-frame clones only, with some absent. The sample records 630,000 or so clones, over 12% being singletons. Concerning this clone itself: Antigen unknown.

Sequenced material: naive CD4+ T cells from blood. The clonotype comes from a man younger than 35 with type 1 diabetes.

DNA of the CDR3: TGTGCCAGCAGCTTAGACACGGGGGGACTAGCGGAGTACGAGCAGTACTTC. This codes for CASSLDTGGLAEYEQYF. The chain employs TRBV7-9 and TRBJ2-7; TRBD2 agrees at 11 bases. Per the germline V gene, CDR1 is SEHNR and CDR2 is FQNEAQ (reference sequence). The CDR3 consists of 17 residues. V dropped 1 base and J dropped 4; count of bases not matched to a gene: 9.